This T cell receptor beta chain originates from a study of blood T cell repertoires in COVID-19. Study-level background: The origin of the acute and convalescent COVID-19 samples was the United States, Italy and Spain.

V dropped 5 bases and J dropped 4 bases, with 14 bases sitting between them. The CDR3 is 15 residues long. CDR1 and CDR2 from the germline V gene are SGHTA and FQGNSA. Assay: immunoSEQ multiplex PCR; the TCRdb copy retains only in-frame clones and omits some. The sample shows under 130,000 clones, around 66% of them seen only once. This clone was seen just once. The chain recombines TRBV7-2 with TRBJ2-2; D unclear. The receptor was isolated from a man older than 75 with acute or convalescent COVID-19. The sequencing sample was made of peripheral blood. This CDR3 is CASSPQRTGTGELFF. CDR3 DNA sequence: TGTGCCAGCAGCCCCCAGCGTACGGGCACCGGGGAGCTGTTTTTT.